These 32 T cell receptor beta chains were sequenced from one sample in a study of CD8 T cells in ankylosing spondylitis. From the 5' RACE reads, TCRdb called clonotypes with MiXCR, one entry per CDR3 protein. The data contain 200,000 to 250,000 distinct CDR3 sequences, about 10% of them seen just once; the ten biggest clones take up approximately 20%. The sequenced sample was blood, either unsorted or a sorted T cell fraction (not recorded which). Source of these receptors: a male donor with ankylosing spondylitis or in good health (not recorded which).

At least ten counts were recorded for this clonotype. This chain uses TRBV27 with TRBJ1-2, with D tentatively TRBD1 (6 bases). The CDR3 has 14 residues. Germline V gene data show CDR1 as MNHEY and CDR2 as SMNVEV (reference sequence). Trimming cost V 5 bases and J 4 bases, with 14 bases left between them. CDR3 sequence: CASSPTGSAYGYTF. CDR3 DNA: TGTGCCAGCAGTCCTACAGGGAGTGCCTATGGCTACACCTTC.

Many counts were recorded for this clonotype. The V gene is TRBV7-2, the J gene TRBJ2-5, with a tentative D call TRBD1 (6 bases). V lost 1 base and J 5 bases, leaving 14 bases between the germline ends. Germline CDR1 reads SGHTA; CDR2 reads FQGNSA. The length of the CDR3 is 15 residues. As DNA, the CDR3 is TGTGCCAGCAGCTTAGTCGCCAGGGGTAAGGAGACCCAGTACTTC. It specifies CASSLVARGKETQYF. Full variable domain (rest looked up from reference TRBV7-2 and TRBJ2-5): GAGVSQSPSNKVTEKGKDVELRCDPISGHTALYWYRQSLGQGLEFLIYFQGNSAPDKSGLPSDRFSAERTGGSVSTLTIQRTQQEDSAVYLCASSLVARGKETQYFGPGTRLLVL.

This clonotype was seen only a few times. The chain has TRBV7-6 and TRBJ2-2; possible D gene TRBD1, 5 bases. The V and J ends lost 3 bases and 2 bases respectively, with 10 bases between them. The CDR3 has 15 amino acids. The germline CDR1 and CDR2 sequences are SGHVS and FNYEAQ. The CDR3 DNA reads as TGTGCCAGCAGCTTGGAAGGGGCAAACACCGGGGAGCTGTTTTTT. Amino acids: CASSLEGANTGELFF.

Details on this clonotype: This may come from a read error, since a much larger clone is one base off. The rearrangement joins TRBV5-1 to TRBJ2-1; D is perhaps TRBD1 (5 bases). Germline V lookup: CDR1 SGHRS, CDR2 YFSETQ. This CDR3 has 14 residues. Written as DNA, the CDR3 is TGCGCCAGCAGCTTGGCGGCCCCCAGGGATGAGCATTTCTTC. Its translation: CASSLAAPRDEHFF.

This clonotype was recorded at least ten times. This chain joins TRBV13 and TRBJ2-1, with TRBD2 matching over 11 bases. Trimming at V came to 4 bases and at J to 5 bases, leaving 4 bases not matched to a gene. Per germline, CDR1 PRHDT and CDR2 FYEKMQ (reference sequence). This CDR3 spans 15 amino acids. CDR3 coding DNA: TGTGCCAGCAGCTCCTCTAGCGGGGGGAACAATGAGCAGTTCTTC. It specifies CASSSSSGGNNEQFF.

The chain has TRBV5-1 and TRBJ1-2, with 10 bases lining up with TRBD1. The CDR3 sequence is 14 residues long. V shed 4 bases, J shed 4 bases, and the junction held 4 bases outside the gene matches. Germline-derived CDR1 and CDR2 are SGHRS and YFSETQ. The CDR3: CASSRGTGVYGYTF. CDR3 sequence (DNA): TGCGCCAGCAGCCGCGGGACAGGGGTCTATGGCTACACCTTC.

This clonotype came up many times. The J gene is TRBJ2-1, the V gene TRBV19; D is perhaps TRBD1 (6 bases). Germline CDR1 reads LNHDA; CDR2 reads SQIVND (reference sequence). The CDR3 spans 16 residues. With 2 bases removed from V and 0 bases from J, the gap between germline ends came to 11 bases. The CDR3 spells CASSIRGGNSYNEQFF. The CDR3 DNA reads TGTGCCAGTAGTATAAGAGGGGGAAACTCCTACAATGAGCAGTTCTTC.

This clonotype was detected a few times. The chain has TRBV29-1 and TRBJ2-1; D may be TRBD2 (5 bases). The CDR3 totals 12 residues. The germline V gene has CDR1 SQVTM and CDR2 ANQGSEA. V lost 8 bases, J lost 9 bases, and 17 bases lay in between. CDR3 residues: CSQTTGMAEQFF. The CDR3 DNA is TGCAGCCAAACCACCGGGATGGCTGAGCAGTTCTTC.

The V call is TRBV28, the J call TRBJ2-1, with D tentatively TRBD2 (5 bases). Germline values: CDR1 MDHEN, CDR2 SYDVKM. Trimming took 1 base from V and 12 from J, leaving 16 bases between them. The CDR3 contains 14 residues. CDR3 nucleotides: TGTGCCAGCAGTTTATCTAGCCGCGAGGGCGGGCAGTTCTTC. Amino acids: CASSLSSREGGQFF.

As regards this clonotype: A much larger clone differs by one base, so this may be a read error. Without the conserved terminal phenylalanine or tryptophan, this CDR3 likely stems from a read error. The CDR3 here is CATTDGGAGTEAFL. The CDR3 bases are TGTGCCACCACCGACGGGGGGGCTGGCACTGAAGCTTTCCTT. V is TRBV10-3 and J is TRBJ1-1; weak D call: TRBD1 (6 bases). V dropped 10 bases and J dropped 4 bases, with 19 bases sitting between them. The CDR3 has 14 amino acids. CDR1 and CDR2 (germline): ENHRY, SYGVKD.

The rearrangement joins TRBV6-1 to TRBJ2-7; D remains ambiguous. This CDR3 has 14 residues. V was pared by 10 bases and J by 0 bases, with 16 bases between. The germline V gene encodes CDR1 MNHNS and CDR2 SASEGT. The CDR3 DNA follows: TGTGCCATTCTTGATGTGGCTGACTCCTACGAGCAGTACTTC. It specifies CAILDVADSYEQYF.

This clonotype turned up a few times. The chain uses TRBV29-1 and TRBJ2-2; possible D gene TRBD1, 6 bases. CDR3 length: 13 residues. The ends were cut back, 3 bases at V and 1 base at J, with 6 bases in the middle. From germline, CDR1 is SQVTM and CDR2 ANQGSEA. CDR3 sequence reads: CSVDRGNTGELFF. CDR3 sequence (DNA): TGCAGCGTTGACAGGGGGAACACCGGGGAGCTGTTTTTT.

This clonotype appeared many times. The chain links TRBV12-3 or TRBV12-4 to TRBJ1-4; TRBD1 is a possible D gene (6 bases). The ends were cut back, 3 bases at V and 7 bases at J, with 15 bases in the middle. The length of the CDR3 is 15 residues. CDR3 loop: CASSFDGTDSEKLFF. The CDR3 nucleotides read TGTGCCAGCAGTTTCGACGGGACGGACAGTGAAAAACTGTTTTTT.

The chain employs TRBV3-1 and TRBJ2-3; 10 positions agree with TRBD2. Trimming at V came to 3 bases and at J to 0 bases, leaving 6 bases not matched to a gene. This CDR3 is 17 amino acids long. Germline values: CDR1 LGHDT, CDR2 YNNKEL (reference sequence). CDR3 bases: TGTGCCAGCAGCCAGGTAGCGGGGGGCCGCAGCACAGATACGCAGTATTTT. Translation gives CASSQVAGGRSTDTQYF.

This clonotype has a handful of counts. The rearrangement joins TRBV5-1 to TRBJ2-5; D is tentatively TRBD1 or TRBD2 (6 bases each). The CDR3 sequence is 15 residues long. The V gene lost 6 bases and the J gene lost 7 bases, with 22 bases spanning the gap. The germline V gene encodes CDR1 SGHRS and CDR2 YFSETQ. CDR3 sequence reads: CASTAEGTNLATQYF. The DNA of the CDR3 is TGCGCCAGCACCGCGGAGGGGACAAATCTTGCGACCCAGTACTTC.

This clonotype was observed at least ten times. J is TRBJ2-3 and V is TRBV12-3 or TRBV12-4, with TRBD2 matching 10 bases. Losses at the gene ends were 5 bases for V and 0 bases for J; bases not matched to a gene: 17. CDR3 length: 20 amino acids. The CDR3 sequence is CASSARTSGFRVPSTDTQYF. Written as DNA, the CDR3 is TGTGCCAGCAGTGCCCGGACTAGCGGATTCCGAGTTCCTAGCACAGATACGCAGTATTTT.

This clonotype was counted ten times or more. This sequence joins TRBV18 and TRBJ2-4; TRBD1 agrees at 7 bases. This CDR3 comprises 14 residues. V shed 2 bases and J 5 bases; nucleotides not matched to a gene: 3. Germline values: CDR1 KGHSH, CDR2 LQKENI. CDR3 amino acids: CASSPSGTENIQYF. CDR3 sequence (DNA): TGTGCCAGCTCACCATCTGGGACAGAAAACATTCAGTACTTC.

This clonotype was seen many times. The chain carries TRBV9 and TRBJ1-1; 12 bases are shared with TRBD1. The CDR3 spans 17 residues. V dropped 3 bases and J dropped 0; count of bases not matched to a gene: 6. In germline, CDR1 is SGDLS, CDR2 YYNGEE. In DNA, the CDR3 is TGTGCCAGCAGCGGGGACAGGGGGCGGACAATGAACACTGAAGCTTTCTTT. Its protein is CASSGDRGRTMNTEAFF.

In its sample, this clonotype was seen many times. CDR3 DNA sequence: TGTGCCATCAGTGAGTCCGGACAGGGTGGAGAGACCCAGTACTTC. Translation gives CAISESGQGGETQYF. V gene TRBV10-3 combines with J gene TRBJ2-5; 8 bases map to TRBD1. The V segment lost 0 bases and the J segment 4 bases; nucleotides outside the gene matches: 4. This CDR3 spans 15 amino acids. The V gene's germline CDR1 is ENHRY and CDR2 SYGVKD.

This clonotype came up many times. This chain connects TRBV14 to TRBJ2-5; no definite D call. V was trimmed by 0 bases and J by 5 bases, leaving 10 bases between them. Germline values: CDR1 SGHDN, CDR2 FVKESK. The CDR3 is 14 amino acids. CDR3 residues: CASSQDRTHETQYF. CDR3 bases: TGTGCCAGCAGCCAAGATCGGACCCACGAGACCCAGTACTTC.

A few counts support this clonotype. The chain recombines TRBV9 with TRBJ1-5; a weak D match, TRBD1 (5 bases). The CDR3 length is 15 residues. CDR1 and CDR2 (germline): SGDLS, YYNGEE. Trimming took off 4 bases at V and 5 bases at J, with 16 bases between the two ends. CDR3 protein: CASSPIDSSDQPQHF. As DNA, the CDR3 is TGTGCCAGCAGCCCAATTGACAGTTCTGATCAGCCCCAGCATTTT. Full variable domain (outside the CDR3, taken from reference TRBV9 and TRBJ1-5): DSGVTQTPKHLITATGQRVTLRCSPRSGDLSVYWYQQSLDQGLQFLIQYYNGEERAKGNILERFSAQQFPDLHSELNLSSLELGDSALYFCASSPIDSSDQPQHFGDGTRLSIL.

This clonotype has a count of ten or more. The chain employs TRBV5-1 and TRBJ1-1, with a tentative D call TRBD1 (5 bases). Germline V lookup: CDR1 SGHRS, CDR2 YFSETQ. The CDR3 is 16 residues long. Trimming pared 0 bases from V and 1 base from J, leaving 13 bases between. The CDR3 DNA reads as TGCGCCAGCAGCTTGGCCTTGGCCGGGGGGAACACTGAAGCTTTCTTT. Encoded protein: CASSLALAGGNTEAFF.

The rearrangement joins TRBV3-1 to TRBJ1-2; 7 nucleotides line up with TRBD1. The CDR3 is 16 amino acids. Germline-derived CDR1 and CDR2 are LGHDT and YNNKEL (reference sequence). V lost 0 bases to trimming and J lost 6 bases; unmatched junction nucleotides: 10. The DNA for the CDR3 is TGTGCCAGCAGCCAAGAGGGGAGGGGACAGCGAAATGGCTACACCTTC. Its translation: CASSQEGRGQRNGYTF.

This clonotype was detected a few times. V gene TRBV5-1 combines with J gene TRBJ1-1; D remains ambiguous. Germline CDR1 SGHRS, CDR2 YFSETQ. This CDR3 is 14 amino acids long. V shed 0 bases and J shed 4 bases, with 10 bases lying between them. In DNA, the CDR3 is TGCGCCAGCAGCTTGGAATGGGATGGCACTGAAGCTTTCTTT. Amino acids: CASSLEWDGTEAFF.

This clonotype was recorded many times. The chain is built from TRBV10-3 and TRBJ2-5; D unclear. Trimming took off 3 bases at V and 1 base at J, with 9 bases between the two ends. The CDR3 runs to 14 residues. Germline V CDR1 and CDR2: ENHRY, SYGVKD. CDR3 DNA: TGTGCCATCAGTGAAAGGTCTTCCCAAGAGACCCAGTACTTC. Protein product: CAISERSSQETQYF.

This clonotype was detected a few times. CDR3 sequence reads: CASSTRGRHTEAFF. The CDR3 nucleotides are TGTGCCAGCAGCACCAGGGGGCGGCACACTGAAGCTTTCTTT. The chain recombines TRBV12-3 or TRBV12-4 with TRBJ1-1; 8 bases are a match to TRBD1. CDR3 length: 14 amino acids. Losses at the gene ends were 6 bases for V and 3 bases for J; bases not matched to a gene: 6.

This clonotype was counted many times. The V gene is TRBV6-1, the J gene TRBJ1-4; D unresolved. From germline, CDR1 is MNHNS and CDR2 SASEGT. Trimming left V 3 bases short and J 7 bases short, with 12 bases between. This CDR3 is built from 14 residues. In nucleotides, the CDR3 is TGTGCCAGCAGTGAGACATGGGCTGGTGAAAAACTGTTTTTT. Translation: CASSETWAGEKLFF.

The V call is TRBV5-6, the J call TRBJ2-4, with D perhaps assigned TRBD1 or TRBD2 (5 bases each). This CDR3 is 16 amino acids long. Germline CDR1 is SGHDT and CDR2 is YYEEEE. Deletions cut 3 bases from V and 4 bases from J, with 17 bases between. Here the CDR3 DNA reads TGTGCCAGCAGCTCCTTGGCCCGGGACCCTAAAAACATTCAGTACTTC. It yields the protein CASSSLARDPKNIQYF.

This clonotype has ten or more counts. V usage is TRBV6-5 and J usage is TRBJ2-5, with TRBD1 identical over 7 bases. V lost 2 bases to trimming and J lost 3 bases; unmatched junction nucleotides: 6. Per the germline V gene, CDR1 is MNHEY and CDR2 is SVGAGI. This CDR3 comprises 15 residues. CDR3 nucleotide sequence: TGTGCCAGCAGTTACAACGCCGGGACAGAAGAGACCCAGTACTTC. Translating it yields CASSYNAGTEETQYF.

In this sample, this clonotype turned up many times. This chain joins TRBV12-3 or TRBV12-4 and TRBJ1-2; unclear D gene. Trimming took 0 bases from V and 2 from J, leaving 16 bases between them. This CDR3 is built from 17 residues. The CDR3 coding sequence is TGTGCCAGCAGTTTAGCGCCTCCTGGGAACGAGAACTATGGCTACACCTTC. Its translation: CASSLAPPGNENYGYTF.

The sample holds many counts of this clonotype. This chain joins TRBV5-1 and TRBJ2-2, with 8 bases fitting TRBD2. The CDR3 extends over 14 amino acids. Germline V gene sequence: CDR1 SGHRS, CDR2 YFSETQ. J lost 4 bases, V lost 5 bases, and 4 bases had no gene match. The CDR3 spells CASSAGGTTGELFF. CDR3 sequence (DNA): TGCGCCAGCAGTGCGGGGGGTACCACCGGGGAGCTGTTTTTT.

In this sample, this clonotype turned up a few times. The chain links TRBV20-1 to TRBJ1-1; D is undetermined. The V end lost 3 bases, the J end lost 2 bases, and 10 bases lay between the germline ends. The CDR3 consists of 13 residues. From germline, CDR1 is DFQATT and CDR2 SNEGSKA (reference sequence). The CDR3 is CSARTTFNTEAFF. In DNA, the CDR3 is TGCAGTGCTAGGACGACGTTTAACACTGAAGCTTTCTTT.